This TCR beta chain was retrieved from a study of shared clonotypes between healthy human individuals. This clone has a single count. Its antigen is as yet unknown. In the original workflow: Without quality scores, immunoSEQ junctional reads could not be filtered like full-length reads. The protocol was immunoSEQ multiplex PCR, while the TCRdb copy is restricted to in-frame clones and leaves out a portion. The D gene and trimming were derived from the DNA, and the V and J assignments and clone size from that table. The table shows 1,400,000 or so clones, with just under 99% occurring only once. Germline CDR1 is SEHNR and CDR2 is FQNEAQ (reference sequence). The V end lost 6 bases, the J end lost 2 bases, and 11 bases lay between the germline ends. CDR3 length: 13 residues. General study findings and limits: The study sampled only blood, and tissue repertoires likely differ. Represented genetic and exposure-history diversity was restricted by having few donors.

The V call is TRBV7-9, the J call TRBJ2-7; tentatively, D is TRBD2 (5 bases). The sequence came from a man in his thirties or forties in good health. The sample was naive CD4+ T cells sorted from blood. The subset was: CD45RA+ positively selected. CDR3 in DNA: TGTGCCAGCAGTTGGACTGCCGCCTACGAGCAGTACTTC. Protein sequence: CASSWTAAYEQYF.